Listed below are T cell receptor beta chains from one sample, sequenced in a study of beta chain features in type 1 diabetes. The data were produced by immunoSEQ multiplex PCR, yet TCRdb's version contains in-frame clones alone and is incomplete. The sample has over 55,000 clones, around 53% seen once; the top ten hold 2.6%. What was sequenced was Tregs from blood. The origin of the receptors is a woman in her thirties or forties with type 1 diabetes. Both conserved end residues are trimmed from each CDR3. Rows give clone size only sometimes, using once, few, many, or a class for an expanded clone.

V gene	J gene	clone size	CDR3 protein
TRBV7-2	TRBJ1-2	-	ASSLGGQGGGYT
TRBV28	TRBJ2-1	-	ASSLTAGGRSEQF
TRBV5-1	TRBJ2-5	-	ASSVGQGGETQY
TRBV27	TRBJ2-7	few	ASTRSGKPYEQY
TRBV5-1	TRBJ2-1	-	ASSSGLAGVNEQF
TRBV5-1	TRBJ2-7	-	ASSLEGRAYEQY
TRBV7-9	TRBJ2-5	few	ASRMQGAGETQY
TRBV7-2	TRBJ1-1	-	ASSLDRDPF
TRBV6-6	TRBJ1-5	-	ASNRLTGANQPQH
TRBV4-1	TRBJ2-7	-	ASRPGTGGPYEQY
TRBV4-3	TRBJ2-6	-	ASSQGGNSGSGANVLT
TRBV11-2	TRBJ2-7	-	ASTYDGTGVYEQY
TRBV18	TRBJ2-1	-	ASSPVRSSYNEQF
TRBV7-3	TRBJ2-1	-	ASSFGGNYNEQF
TRBV6-1	TRBJ2-2	-	ASSLQPNTGELF
TRBV10-3	TRBJ1-2	-	AISESNTYGYT
TRBV27	TRBJ2-1	-	ASSPLGGRDYNEQF
TRBV6-5	TRBJ1-5	-	ASRTGRDQPQH
TRBV5-1	TRBJ2-7	few	ASSLAPQGVYEQY
TRBV19	TRBJ2-5	-	ASSTPGLRETQY
TRBV30	TRBJ2-1	-	AWSGVGGFEQF
TRBV5-1	TRBJ2-5	-	ASSLSGDQETQY
TRBV6-6	TRBJ1-5	once	ASSSGTLKGQPQH
TRBV28	TRBJ1-5	few	ASSRGEPQH
TRBV7-2	TRBJ2-7	-	ASSLAGGYEQY
TRBV6-5	TRBJ1-2	-	ASSSPGQNYGYT
TRBV6-5	TRBJ2-6	-	ASSFPSSGANVLT
TRBV5-1	TRBJ1-4	-	ASSTGQKLF
TRBV7-3	TRBJ2-2	-	ASRRDMGGTGELF
TRBV7-9	TRBJ2-1	few	ASSPREGDEQF
TRBV6-5	TRBJ2-7	-	ASSYLPTGEQY
TRBV27	TRBJ1-2	-	ASSLSGTVGGWGYT
TRBV2	TRBJ1-2	-	ASTGHVGYT
TRBV23-1	TRBJ2-5	-	ASSQSGQRQGWGSNETQY
TRBV5-1	TRBJ1-4	-	ASSLSGATNEKLF
TRBV28	TRBJ1-5	-	ASTSGQGARGNQPQH
TRBV4-1	TRBJ2-3	-	ASSQEIDGGSPY
TRBV6-1	TRBJ2-7	-	ASGAGAYEQY
TRBV4-1	TRBJ2-1	-	ASSRLSGQGNEQF
TRBV19	TRBJ2-3	few	ASSARADTQY
TRBV2	TRBJ1-5	-	ASSETEKQPQH
TRBV7-2	TRBJ2-5	few	ASSFWGQRYQETQY
TRBV29-1	TRBJ2-7	few	SVRRPGGEQY
TRBV29-1	TRBJ1-1	-	SVRQGILTEAF
TRBV18	TRBJ1-5	few	ASSPGEDQPQH
TRBV6-6	TRBJ1-4	-	ASSYKGRGANEKLF
TRBV2	TRBJ1-2	-	ASGQGLRGYT
TRBV30	TRBJ1-2	medium-sized	AWSAGGTGYT
TRBV6-5	TRBJ2-1	-	ASSVLVGEQF
TRBV19	TRBJ2-5	-	ASREEETQY
TRBV4-3	TRBJ2-7	few	ASSQDPRSYEQY
TRBV29-1	TRBJ2-5	few	SVVPAGTETQY
TRBV7-2	TRBJ1-5	-	ASTPGQGINQPQH